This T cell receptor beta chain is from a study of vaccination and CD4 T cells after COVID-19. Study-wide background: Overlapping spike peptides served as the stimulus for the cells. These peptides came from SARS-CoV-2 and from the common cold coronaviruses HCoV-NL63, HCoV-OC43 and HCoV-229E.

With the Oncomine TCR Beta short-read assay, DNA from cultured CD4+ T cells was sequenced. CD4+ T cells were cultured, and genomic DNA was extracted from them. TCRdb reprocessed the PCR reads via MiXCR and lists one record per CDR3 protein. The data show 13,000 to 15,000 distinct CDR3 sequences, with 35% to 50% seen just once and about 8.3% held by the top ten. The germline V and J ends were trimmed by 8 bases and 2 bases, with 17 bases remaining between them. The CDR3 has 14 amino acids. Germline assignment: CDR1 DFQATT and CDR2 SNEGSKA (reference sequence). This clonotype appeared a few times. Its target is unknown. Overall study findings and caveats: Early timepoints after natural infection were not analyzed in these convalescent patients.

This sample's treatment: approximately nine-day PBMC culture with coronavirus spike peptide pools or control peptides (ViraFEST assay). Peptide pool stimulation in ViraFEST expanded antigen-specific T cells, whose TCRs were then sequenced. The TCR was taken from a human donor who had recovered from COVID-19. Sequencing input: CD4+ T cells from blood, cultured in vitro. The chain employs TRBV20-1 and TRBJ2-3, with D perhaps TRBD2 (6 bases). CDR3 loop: CSPAGDSITDTQYF. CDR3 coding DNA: TGCAGTCCCGCCGGGGACTCAATCACAGATACGCAGTATTTT.